Shown below are 2 T cell receptor beta chains from a single sample sequenced in a study of PD-L1 blockade in urothelial cancer. TCRdb's table, derived via immunoSEQ multiplex PCR, lists solely in-frame clones and lacks some. The repertoire consists of some 29,000 clones, with more than 75% occurring once and the leading ten covering approximately 1.8%. Sequenced here: PBMCs, sampled around atezolizumab (anti-PD-L1) treatment. The receptors originated from a man aged 50-60 years with urothelial cancer.

The rearrangement joins TRBV4-1 to TRBJ2-3; TRBD2 is a possible D gene (6 bases). The V and J ends lost 1 base and 2 bases respectively, with 16 bases between them. Germline V gene lookup returns CDR1 MGHRA and CDR2 YSYEKL. The CDR3 sequence is 17 residues long. CDR3: CASSQAIGRPFTDTQYF. The CDR3 nucleotides are TGCGCCAGCAGCCAAGCAATAGGGAGGCCATTCACAGATACGCAGTATTTT.

This clone was counted only a few times. The chain couples TRBV6-5 to TRBJ2-1; D is perhaps TRBD2 (6 bases). The CDR3 sequence is 15 residues long. Between the trimmed V and J ends, which lost 6 bases and 5 bases, there was a span of 17 bases. From germline, CDR1 is MNHEY and CDR2 SVGAGI. The CDR3 bases are TGTGCCAGCAGCTCCTGGGGAGGAGGGGACAATGAGCAGTTCTTC. Its translation: CASSSWGGGDNEQFF.